This T cell receptor (beta chain) was captured by sequencing in a study of blood T cell repertoires in COVID-19. Study background: The origin of the acute and convalescent COVID-19 samples was the United States, Italy and Spain. PBMCs, B-cell-depleted T cells, or T cells provided the cDNA or gDNA that made up the material.

In the original workflow: How many nucleated cells were present was estimated from reference gene primer amplification. Produced via immunoSEQ multiplex PCR; TCRdb's table is partial and in-frame only. The V and J calls and clone size come from that table; D and trimming were worked out from the DNA. The sample yields about 200,000 clones, over 75% seen once. Trimming took off 4 bases at V and 6 bases at J, with 17 bases between the two ends. The germline CDR1 and CDR2 sequences are SGHRS and YFSETQ. The CDR3 loop spans 15 amino acids. The source of this sequence is a woman aged 40 to 50 with acute or convalescent COVID-19. V is TRBV5-1 and J is TRBJ2-1; the D gene is possibly TRBD2 (5 bases). The sample comprised peripheral blood. CDR3 in DNA: TGCGCCAGCAGCGCGGTGGCGGGTCTTCTCAATGAGCAGTTCTTC. Translated: CASSAVAGLLNEQFF.